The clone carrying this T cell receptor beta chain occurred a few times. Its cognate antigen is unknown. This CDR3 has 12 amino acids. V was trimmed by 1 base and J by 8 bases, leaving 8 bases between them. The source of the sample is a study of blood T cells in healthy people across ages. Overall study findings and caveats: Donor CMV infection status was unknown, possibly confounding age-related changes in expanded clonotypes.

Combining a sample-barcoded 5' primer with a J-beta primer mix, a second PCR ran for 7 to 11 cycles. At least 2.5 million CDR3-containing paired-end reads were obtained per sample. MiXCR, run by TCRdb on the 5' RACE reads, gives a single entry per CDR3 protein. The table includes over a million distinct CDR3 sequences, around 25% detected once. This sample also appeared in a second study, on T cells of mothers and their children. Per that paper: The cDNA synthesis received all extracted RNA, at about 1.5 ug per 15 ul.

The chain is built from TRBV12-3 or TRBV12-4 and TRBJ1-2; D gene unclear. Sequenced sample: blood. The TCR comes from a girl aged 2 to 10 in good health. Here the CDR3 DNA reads TGTGCCAGCAGTTTAGGTTTCCGCGGCTACACCTTC. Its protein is CASSLGFRGYTF.